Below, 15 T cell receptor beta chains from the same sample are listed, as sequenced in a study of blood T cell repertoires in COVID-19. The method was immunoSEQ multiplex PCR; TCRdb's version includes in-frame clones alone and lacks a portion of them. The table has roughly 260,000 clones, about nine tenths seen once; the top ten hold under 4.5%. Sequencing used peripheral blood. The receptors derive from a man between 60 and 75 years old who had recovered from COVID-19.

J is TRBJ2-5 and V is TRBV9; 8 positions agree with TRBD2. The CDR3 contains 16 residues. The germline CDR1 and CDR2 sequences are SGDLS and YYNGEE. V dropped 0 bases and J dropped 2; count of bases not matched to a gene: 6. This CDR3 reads CASSVGGGGTQETQYF. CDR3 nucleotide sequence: TGTGCCAGCAGCGTAGGCGGCGGGGGGACACAAGAGACCCAGTACTTC.

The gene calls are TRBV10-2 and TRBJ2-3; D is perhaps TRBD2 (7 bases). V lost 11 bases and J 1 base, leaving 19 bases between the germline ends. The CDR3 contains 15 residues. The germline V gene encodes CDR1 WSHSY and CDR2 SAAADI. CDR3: CAGGARGSRTDTQYF. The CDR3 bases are TGCGCCGGGGGGGCACGGGGATCCCGCACAGATACGCAGTATTTT.

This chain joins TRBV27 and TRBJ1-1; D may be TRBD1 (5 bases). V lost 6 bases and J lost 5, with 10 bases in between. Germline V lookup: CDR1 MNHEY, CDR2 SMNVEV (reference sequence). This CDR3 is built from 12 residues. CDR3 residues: CASSPRQTEAFF. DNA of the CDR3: TGTGCCAGCAGCCCCAGACAGACTGAAGCTTTCTTT.

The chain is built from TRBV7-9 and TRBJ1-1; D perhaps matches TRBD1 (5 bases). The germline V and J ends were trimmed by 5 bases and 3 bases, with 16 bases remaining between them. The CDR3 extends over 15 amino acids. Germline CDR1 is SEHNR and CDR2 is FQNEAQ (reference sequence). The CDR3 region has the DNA TGTGCCAGCAGCCCACTTCTAGGGGAAGACACTGAAGCTTTCTTT. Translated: CASSPLLGEDTEAFF.

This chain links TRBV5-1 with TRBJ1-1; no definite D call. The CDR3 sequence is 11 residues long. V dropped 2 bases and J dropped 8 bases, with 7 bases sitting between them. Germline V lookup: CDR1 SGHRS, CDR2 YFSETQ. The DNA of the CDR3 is TGCGCCAGCAGCTTCGGGTCCGAAGCTTTCTTT. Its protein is CASSFGSEAFF.

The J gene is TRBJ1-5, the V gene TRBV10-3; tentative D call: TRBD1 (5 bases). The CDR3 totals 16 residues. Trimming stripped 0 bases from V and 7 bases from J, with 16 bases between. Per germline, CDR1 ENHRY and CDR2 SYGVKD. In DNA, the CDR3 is TGTGCCATCAGTGAGTCGCAGGCAGGGTATGAACAGCCCCAGCATTTT. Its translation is CAISESQAGYEQPQHF.

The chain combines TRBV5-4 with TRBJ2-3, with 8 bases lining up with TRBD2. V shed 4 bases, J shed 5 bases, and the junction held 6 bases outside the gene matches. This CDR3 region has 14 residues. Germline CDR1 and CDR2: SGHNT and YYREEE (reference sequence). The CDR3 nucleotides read TGTGCCAGCAGCCCGACGACTAGCGAAGATACGCAGTATTTT. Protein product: CASSPTTSEDTQYF.

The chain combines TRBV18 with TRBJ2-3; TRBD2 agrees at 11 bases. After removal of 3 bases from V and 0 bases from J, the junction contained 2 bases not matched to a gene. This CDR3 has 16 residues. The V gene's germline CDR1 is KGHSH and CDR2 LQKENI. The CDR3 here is CASSPSGGASTDTQYF. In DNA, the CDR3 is TGTGCCAGCTCACCTAGCGGGGGGGCTAGCACAGATACGCAGTATTTT.

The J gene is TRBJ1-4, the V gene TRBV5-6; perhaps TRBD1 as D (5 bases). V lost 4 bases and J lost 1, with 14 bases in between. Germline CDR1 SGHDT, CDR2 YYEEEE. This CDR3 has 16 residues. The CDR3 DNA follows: TGTGCCAGCAGCCTGCCGGGGAGGGGAACTAATGAAAAACTGTTTTTT. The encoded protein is CASSLPGRGTNEKLFF.

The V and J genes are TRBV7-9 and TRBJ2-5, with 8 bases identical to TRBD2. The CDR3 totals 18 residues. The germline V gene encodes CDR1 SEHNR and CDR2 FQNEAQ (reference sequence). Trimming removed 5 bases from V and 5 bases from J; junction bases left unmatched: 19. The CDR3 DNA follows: TGTGCCAGCAGCCCCAGCGGAGGCGCGGGGGGCGAGTGGGAGACCCAGTACTTC. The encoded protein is CASSPSGGAGGEWETQYF. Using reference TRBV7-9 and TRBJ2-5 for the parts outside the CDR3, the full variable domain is DTGVSQNPRHKITKRGQNVTFRCDPISEHNRLYWYRQTLGQGPEFLTYFQNEAQLEKSRLLSDRFSAERPKGSFSTLEIQRTEQGDSAMYLCASSPSGGAGGEWETQYFGPGTRLLVL.

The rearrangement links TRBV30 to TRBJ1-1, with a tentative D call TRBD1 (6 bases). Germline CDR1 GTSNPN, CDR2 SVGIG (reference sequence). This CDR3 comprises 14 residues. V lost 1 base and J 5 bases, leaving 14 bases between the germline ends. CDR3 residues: CAWSGGGQGTEAFF. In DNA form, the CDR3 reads TGTGCCTGGAGTGGCGGGGGGCAGGGAACTGAAGCTTTCTTT.

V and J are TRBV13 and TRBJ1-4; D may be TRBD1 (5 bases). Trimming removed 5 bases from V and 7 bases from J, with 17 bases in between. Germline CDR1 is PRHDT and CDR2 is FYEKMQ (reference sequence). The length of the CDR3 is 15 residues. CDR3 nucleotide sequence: TGTGCCAGCAGCCTCCGGACAAGCCGAGGTGAAAAACTGTTTTTT. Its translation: CASSLRTSRGEKLFF. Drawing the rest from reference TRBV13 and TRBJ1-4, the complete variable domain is AAGVIQSPRHLIKEKRETATLKCYPIPRHDTVYWYQQGPGQDPQFLISFYEKMQSDKGSIPDRFSAQQFSDYHSELNMSSLELGDSALYFCASSLRTSRGEKLFFGSGTQLSVL.

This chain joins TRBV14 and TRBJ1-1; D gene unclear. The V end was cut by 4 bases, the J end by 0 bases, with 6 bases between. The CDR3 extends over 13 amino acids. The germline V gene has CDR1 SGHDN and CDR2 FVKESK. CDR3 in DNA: TGTGCCAGCAGCCGGCAGATGAACACTGAAGCTTTCTTT. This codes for CASSRQMNTEAFF.

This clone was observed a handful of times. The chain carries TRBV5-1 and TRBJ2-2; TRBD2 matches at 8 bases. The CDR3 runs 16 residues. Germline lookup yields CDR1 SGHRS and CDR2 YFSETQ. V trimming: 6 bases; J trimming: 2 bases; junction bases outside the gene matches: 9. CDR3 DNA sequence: TGCGCCAGCATGCCCAGCGGGGGACTTAACACCGGGGAGCTGTTTTTT. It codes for CASMPSGGLNTGELFF.

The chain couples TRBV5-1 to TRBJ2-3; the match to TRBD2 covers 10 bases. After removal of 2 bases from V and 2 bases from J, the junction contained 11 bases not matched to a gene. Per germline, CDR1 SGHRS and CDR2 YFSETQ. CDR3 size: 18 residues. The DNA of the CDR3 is TGCGCCAGCAGCTTTAATGGGATGCTAGCGGGGGACACAGATACGCAGTATTTT. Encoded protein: CASSFNGMLAGDTDTQYF.